The T cell receptor beta chain under discussion was sequenced for a study of cytomegalovirus exposure and HLA in healthy donors. In the study overall: Out of several hundred genotyped donors, about 76% belonged to the Caucasian-associated ancestry cluster. Broader study findings: Segments of the TCR beta V type were, in most cases, productive about 87% or about 30% of the time in an earlier analysis. A later analysis associated 15,000 or so TCR beta sequences with HLA alleles at a 0.05 false discovery rate. Among TCR beta chains, those listed as cytomegalovirus-associated numbered over 150.

The PCR ran on 60 Vbeta and 13 Jbeta primers. Libraries were prepared by immunoSEQ multiplex PCR; TCRdb keeps only in-frame clonotypes and omits some of them. The repertoire holds about 100,000 clones, with 70% as singletons. Looked up from germline, CDR1 is SGHAT and CDR2 is FQNNGV. V dropped 8 bases and J dropped 1; count of bases not matched to a gene: 5. This CDR3 spans 15 amino acids. Remarks on this clone: Its antigen is unknown.

The origin of this receptor is a man aged 35 to 55 in good health and CMV-seropositive. The sequenced sample consisted of PBMCs. V usage is TRBV11-2 and J usage is TRBJ2-2, with 9 bases identical to TRBD1. Here the CDR3 reads CASRPTGGNTGELFF. The CDR3 DNA reads as TGTGCCAGCCGCCCGACAGGGGGGAACACCGGGGAGCTGTTTTTT.